This T cell receptor (beta chain) was recovered during a study of control samples from healthy donors and cancer patients. Generated by immunoSEQ multiplex PCR, the TCRdb table keeps only in-frame clones and is missing some. The table lists around 19,000 clones, 84% of them singletons. Germline V gene data show CDR1 as SGDLS and CDR2 as YYNGEE. V lost 0 bases to trimming and J lost 4 bases, with 8 bases between them. The CDR3 loop spans 14 amino acids. Sequencing used PBMCs. The sequence came from a woman aged 70 to 79 with lung cancer. This rearrangement joins TRBV9 to TRBJ1-3; D remains unclear. The CDR3 loop reads CASSVDGTGNTIYF. Written as DNA, the CDR3 is TGTGCCAGCAGCGTAGATGGTACAGGAAACACCATATATTTT. The full variable domain, in which reference TRBV9 and TRBJ1-3 provide the parts outside the CDR3, is DSGVTQTPKHLITATGQRVTLRCSPRSGDLSVYWYQQSLDQGLQFLIQYYNGEERAKGNILERFSAQQFPDLHSELNLSSLELGDSALYFCASSVDGTGNTIYFGEGSWLTVV.